This T cell receptor beta chain comes out of a study of spatial heterogeneity in lung cancer. About the research overall: A strong correlation was found between TCR transcript counts in tumor regions and a T cell module score derived from matched bulk RNA-seq.

Documented time point: sample taken at primary tumor resection. Researchers sequenced whole RNA taken from tumor, nontumor lung or frozen PBMC without sorting. This clonotype showed up many times. Its antigen is not identified. Overall study results and limits: Counts that tracked tumor mutation counts were those of expanded intratumoral alpha and beta TCRs.

V was clipped by 5 bases and J by 5 bases, with 10 bases between them. The germline V gene encodes CDR1 SGHRS and CDR2 YFSETQ. The CDR3 runs 13 residues. MiXCR was run by TCRdb on the 5' RACE reads, yielding one entry per CDR3 protein. The profile shows some 10,000 distinct CDR3 sequences, about 5.7% of them singletons. Sequencing was performed on lung tumor tissue, taken at surgery. The sequence was obtained from a female donor with early-stage non-small cell lung cancer. The chain has TRBV5-1 and TRBJ2-2; possible D gene TRBD1, 6 bases. This chain's CDR3 is CASSAGETGELFF. DNA for the CDR3: TGCGCCAGCAGTGCAGGGGAGACCGGGGAGCTGTTTTTT.